The present entry profiles one TCR beta chain with its context. This specimen comes from a study of control samples from healthy donors and cancer patients. Profiled with immunoSEQ multiplex PCR; TCRdb holds only in-frame clones, not every one. The sample lists 17,000 or so clones; around 83% were seen once. Looked up from germline, CDR1 is LNHNV and CDR2 is YYDKDF (reference sequence). J gave up 4 bases and V 3 bases, and 5 bases lay outside the gene matches. The CDR3 sequence is 16 residues long. The sample taken for sequencing was PBMCs. This clonotype was obtained from a woman in her seventies with colorectal cancer. The genes are TRBV15 and TRBJ2-2, with 10 bases fitting TRBD1. The CDR3 nucleotides are TGTGCCACCAGCAGTCCGGGACAGGGGACCACCGGGGAGCTGTTTTTT. It specifies CATSSPGQGTTGELFF.